These 26 T cell receptor beta chains originate from one sample sequenced in a study of T cell clonotyping in hematopoietic cell transplantation. The time point: recipient sample about 28 days before transplant, after cytoreduction. TCRdb's table, derived via immunoSEQ multiplex PCR, lists solely in-frame clones and lacks some. The table has tens of thousands of clones, 95% to 97% seen once. The source material was peripheral blood mononuclear cells, sampled before stem cell transplant. The receptors were gathered from a woman between 45 and 65 years old with acute myeloid leukemia. Some clones in this sample may be carry-over from other donors' samples.

As DNA, the CDR3 is TGTGCCAGTAGTATTTGGACGGAACAGCCCCAGCATTTT. As protein: CASSIWTEQPQHF. V and J are TRBV19 and TRBJ1-5; D unresolved. The germline CDR1 and CDR2 sequences are LNHDA and SQIVND (reference sequence). V was shortened by 3 bases and J by 7 bases, with 10 bases between the two germline ends. The CDR3 totals 13 residues.

The chain is built from TRBV28 and TRBJ1-1; D is perhaps TRBD1 (6 bases). Germline CDR1 reads MDHEN; CDR2 reads SYDVKM. The CDR3 has 16 residues. The germline V and J ends were trimmed by 5 bases and 1 base, with 17 bases remaining between them. The CDR3, as DNA: TGTGCCAGCAGTAATTCAGGGGAGGGGAAGAACACTGAAGCTTTCTTT. Translated, it gives CASSNSGEGKNTEAFF.

The chain joins TRBV7-3 to TRBJ2-5; no firm D call. The ends were cut back, 3 bases at V and 2 bases at J, with 7 bases in the middle. The CDR3 totals 13 residues. CDR1 and CDR2 from the germline V gene are SGHTA and FQGTGA. CDR3 nucleotides: TGTGCCAGCAGCTTGTCGGCGCAAGAGACCCAGTACTTC. This encodes CASSLSAQETQYF.

This chain connects TRBV9 to TRBJ1-2; no firm D call. The CDR3 extends over 12 amino acids. With 2 bases removed from V and 10 bases from J, the gap between germline ends came to 12 bases. Germline V gives CDR1 SGDLS, CDR2 YYNGEE. CDR3 protein: CASSVPTKTYTF. The CDR3 DNA follows: TGTGCCAGCAGCGTTCCGACAAAGACCTACACCTTC. The whole variable domain, remainder taken from reference TRBV9 and TRBJ1-2, is DSGVTQTPKHLITATGQRVTLRCSPRSGDLSVYWYQQSLDQGLQFLIQYYNGEERAKGNILERFSAQQFPDLHSELNLSSLELGDSALYFCASSVPTKTYTFGSGTRLTVV.

The rearrangement uses TRBV11-2 and TRBJ2-2; 7 nucleotides line up with TRBD1. The CDR3 has 16 amino acids. After removal of 5 bases from V and 7 bases from J, the junction contained 13 bases not matched to a gene. Per germline, CDR1 SGHAT and CDR2 FQNNGV. The CDR3 is CASSTRQGPRSGELFF. The CDR3 bases are TGTGCCAGCAGCACCCGACAGGGTCCCAGGAGCGGGGAGCTGTTTTTT.

This sequence joins TRBV30 and TRBJ1-5, with D hard to call. This CDR3 is built from 14 residues. The germline V and J ends were trimmed by 2 bases and 6 bases, with 14 bases remaining between them. In germline, CDR1 is GTSNPN, CDR2 SVGIG (reference sequence). The CDR3 loop reads CAWSQTTASQPQHF. In DNA, the CDR3 is TGTGCCTGGAGTCAGACCACGGCGAGTCAGCCCCAGCATTTT.

The V call is TRBV2, the J call TRBJ2-7, with 11 bases matching TRBD2. CDR1 is SNHLY, CDR2 FYNNEI, per germline. Losses at the gene ends were 0 bases for V and 7 bases for J; bases not matched to a gene: 5. CDR3 length: 15 amino acids. For the CDR3, the DNA is TGTGCCAGCAGTGAAGCTGGACTAGCGGGCAGAGAGCAGTACTTC. Its protein is CASSEAGLAGREQYF.

Written as DNA, the CDR3 is TGCGCCAGCAGCTCCAACGGGGCTCCCTCTGGAAACACCATATATTTT. Encoded protein: CASSSNGAPSGNTIYF. The J gene is TRBJ1-3, the V gene TRBV5-1, with D possibly being TRBD1 (5 bases). The V gene lost 3 bases and the J gene lost 0 bases, with 13 bases spanning the gap. The germline V gene encodes CDR1 SGHRS and CDR2 YFSETQ. This CDR3 spans 16 amino acids.

The sample holds one count of this clone. This chain joins TRBV5-1 and TRBJ2-7; TRBD2 matches at 8 bases. The V gene end was trimmed by 0 bases and the J gene end by 4 bases; junction bases not matched to a gene: 6. The CDR3 runs to 15 residues. From germline, CDR1 is SGHRS and CDR2 YFSETQ. DNA of the CDR3: TGCGCCAGCAGCTTGGGAGCGGGAGACGGGTACGAGCAGTACTTC. Its protein product is CASSLGAGDGYEQYF.

The CDR3 is CASADSNQPQHF. The CDR3, as DNA: TGTGCCAGCGCGGACAGTAATCAGCCCCAGCATTTT. The chain is built from TRBV2 and TRBJ1-5; possibly TRBD1 for D (6 bases). Trimming took off 8 bases at V and 4 bases at J, with 9 bases between the two ends. The CDR3 length is 12 residues. Germline V gene sequence: CDR1 SNHLY, CDR2 FYNNEI.

As DNA, the CDR3 is TGCGCCAGCAGGTTCAGGGGGGGCACAGATACGCAGTATTTT. It yields the protein CASRFRGGTDTQYF. The V call is TRBV5-1, the J call TRBJ2-3, with a possible D match to TRBD1 (7 bases). V was trimmed by 5 bases and J by 1 base, leaving 11 bases between them. CDR1 and CDR2 (germline): SGHRS, YFSETQ. CDR3 size: 14 residues.

This sequence joins TRBV19 and TRBJ1-4, with D uncertain. V gave up 3 bases and J gave up 4 bases, with 18 bases separating them. The CDR3 totals 17 residues. The V gene's germline CDR1 is LNHDA and CDR2 SQIVND (reference sequence). Here the CDR3 reads CASSISPGLNINEKLFF. CDR3 in DNA: TGTGCCAGTAGTATTTCACCGGGTCTCAATATTAATGAAAAACTGTTTTTT.

This clone was observed a single time. The rearrangement links TRBV6-4 to TRBJ2-1; D tentatively reads TRBD1 or TRBD2 (5 bases each). V lost 4 bases and J lost 4, with 17 bases in between. This CDR3 is built from 16 residues. Germline V CDR1 and CDR2: MRHNA, SNTAGT. CDR3 DNA sequence: TGTGCCAGCAGTGCCTCCGAGGGGCGACAGTACAATGAGCAGTTCTTC. Residues: CASSASEGRQYNEQFF.

The V gene is TRBV19, the J gene TRBJ2-2; D may be TRBD2 (7 bases). With 3 bases removed from V and 4 bases from J, the gap between germline ends came to 12 bases. The CDR3 has 15 residues. Germline CDR1 is LNHDA and CDR2 is SQIVND (reference sequence). This chain's CDR3 is CASSIGGAITGELFF. In DNA form, the CDR3 reads TGTGCCAGTAGTATTGGGGGGGCAATCACCGGGGAGCTGTTTTTT. The variable domain in full, completed from reference TRBV19 and TRBJ2-2, reads DGGITQSPKYLFRKEGQNVTLSCEQNLNHDAMYWYRQDPGQGLRLIYYSQIVNDFQKGDIAEGYSVSREKKESFPLTVTSAQKNPTAFYLCASSIGGAITGELFFGEGSRLTVL.

The J gene is TRBJ1-6, the V gene TRBV7-9; the match to TRBD1 covers 7 bases. The ends lost 2 bases at V and 8 bases at J; junction bases unmatched: 12. CDR1 is SEHNR, CDR2 FQNEAQ, per germline (reference sequence). The CDR3 consists of 17 residues. The CDR3 protein is CASSLKYPGQKDSPLHF. CDR3 coding DNA: TGTGCCAGCAGCTTAAAATACCCGGGACAGAAAGATTCACCCCTCCACTTT.

V gene TRBV30 combines with J gene TRBJ1-4; TRBD1 might be the D (6 bases). The V gene lost 5 bases and the J gene lost 8 bases, with 15 bases spanning the gap. Germline CDR1 and CDR2: GTSNPN and SVGIG (reference sequence). The CDR3 covers 13 residues. CDR3 sequence reads: CAWSTGGEEKLFF. In DNA form, the CDR3 reads TGTGCCTGGTCGACAGGTGGTGAGGAAAAACTGTTTTTT. The full variable domain, its missing parts supplied by reference TRBV30 and TRBJ1-4, is SQTIHQWPATLVQPVGSPLSLECTVEGTSNPNLYWYRQAAGRGLQLLFYSVGIGQISSEVPQNLSASRPQDRQFILSSKKLLLSDSGFYLCAWSTGGEEKLFFGSGTQLSVL.

This chain joins TRBV28 and TRBJ1-5; D gene uncertain. The CDR3 loop spans 13 amino acids. Germline V lookup: CDR1 MDHEN, CDR2 SYDVKM. Trimming left V 6 bases short and J 6 bases short, with 12 bases between. This CDR3 reads CASSPPDPQPQHF. The CDR3, as DNA: TGTGCCAGCAGCCCTCCGGATCCTCAGCCCCAGCATTTT.

The chain carries TRBV6-5 and TRBJ2-7; TRBD1 matches at 8 bases. Per germline, CDR1 MNHEY and CDR2 SVGAGI. Trimming removed 6 bases from V and 6 bases from J; junction bases left unmatched: 7. The CDR3 length is 13 residues. CDR3 residues: CASSPGQGAEQYF. In DNA form, the CDR3 reads TGTGCCAGCAGCCCCGGCCAGGGGGCCGAGCAGTACTTC.

The rearrangement joins TRBV7-9 to TRBJ1-3; TRBD1 agrees at 9 bases. J lost 1 base, V lost 6 bases, and 7 bases had no gene match. CDR3 size: 16 residues. From germline, CDR1 is SEHNR and CDR2 FQNEAQ (reference sequence). CDR3 in DNA: TGTGCCAGCAGAGTGCGGGACAGGGTTTCTGGAAACACCATATATTTT. Translated, it gives CASRVRDRVSGNTIYF.

This clone has just one count. CDR3 sequence (DNA): TGTGCCAGCAGCTTAGTGGGGGCAGATACGCAGTATTTT. This codes for CASSLVGADTQYF. The rearrangement joins TRBV7-8 to TRBJ2-3; D assignment may be TRBD1 or TRBD2 (5 bases each). This CDR3 contains 13 residues. Deletions cut 1 base from V and 4 bases from J, with 6 bases between. Germline CDR1 reads SGHVS; CDR2 reads FQNEAQ.

V and J are TRBV27 and TRBJ2-5, with 7 bases lining up with TRBD1. The CDR3 covers 13 residues. The V gene's germline CDR1 is MNHEY and CDR2 SMNVEV (reference sequence). V shed 5 bases and J 5 bases; nucleotides not matched to a gene: 5. CDR3 protein: CASSKGGVETQYF. CDR3 nucleotides: TGTGCCAGCAGTAAAGGGGGCGTTGAGACCCAGTACTTC.

CDR3 residues: CASSHSARINYGYTF. In DNA, the CDR3 is TGCGCCAGCAGTCACAGCGCCCGGATCAACTATGGCTACACCTTC. V gene TRBV23-1 combines with J gene TRBJ1-2; D not certain. TRBV23-1 is filed as an ORF, its function uncertain. Trimming shortened V by 3 bases and J by 2 bases, and 13 bases separated the two germline ends. This CDR3 spans 15 amino acids.

The chain recombines TRBV6-5 with TRBJ2-2; D is undetermined. Germline V gives CDR1 MNHEY, CDR2 SVGAGI. V gave up 7 bases and J gave up 4 bases, with 7 bases separating them. This CDR3 region has 12 residues. CDR3 sequence (DNA): TGTGCCAGCACGAGGACCACCGGGGAGCTGTTTTTT. It specifies CASTRTTGELFF.

This sequence joins TRBV19 and TRBJ1-6, with a weak D call TRBD1 (5 bases). This CDR3 is built from 16 residues. The germline V gene has CDR1 LNHDA and CDR2 SQIVND (reference sequence). Trimming removed 3 bases from V and 9 bases from J, with 18 bases in between. CDR3 loop: CASSIRGRESGSPLHF. The CDR3 DNA is TGTGCCAGTAGTATTAGGGGCAGGGAGTCAGGTTCACCCCTCCACTTT.

This rearrangement joins TRBV6-1 to TRBJ2-7; 7 nucleotides line up with TRBD2. Germline CDR1 is MNHNS and CDR2 is SASEGT. V gave up 5 bases and J gave up 2 bases; unmatched junction bases: 6. The CDR3 loop spans 14 amino acids. The CDR3 DNA reads as TGTGCCAGCAGTCCCGTCGGGGGGACCTACGAGCAGTACTTC. Protein product: CASSPVGGTYEQYF.

This rearrangement joins TRBV27 to TRBJ2-7; 10 bases are a match to TRBD2. This CDR3 spans 15 amino acids. Germline CDR1 reads MNHEY; CDR2 reads SMNVEV (reference sequence). V lost 6 bases and J lost 1; bases outside the gene matches: 6. Written as DNA, the CDR3 is TGTGCCAGCAGCCCCTATAGCGGGGGGTCCTACGAGCAGTACTTC. Its translation: CASSPYSGGSYEQYF.